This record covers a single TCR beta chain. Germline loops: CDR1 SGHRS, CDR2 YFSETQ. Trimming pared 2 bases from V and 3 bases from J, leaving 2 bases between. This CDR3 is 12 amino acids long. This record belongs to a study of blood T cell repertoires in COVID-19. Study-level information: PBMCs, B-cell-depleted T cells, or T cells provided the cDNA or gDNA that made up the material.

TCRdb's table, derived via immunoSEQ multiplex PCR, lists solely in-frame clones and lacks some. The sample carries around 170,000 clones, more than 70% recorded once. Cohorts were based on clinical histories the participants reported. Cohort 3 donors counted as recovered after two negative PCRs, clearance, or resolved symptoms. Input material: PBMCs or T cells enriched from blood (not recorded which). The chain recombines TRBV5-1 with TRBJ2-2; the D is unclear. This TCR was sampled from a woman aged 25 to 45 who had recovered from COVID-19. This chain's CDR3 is CASSFDTGELFF. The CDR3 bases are TGCGCCAGCAGCTTCGACACCGGGGAGCTGTTTTTT. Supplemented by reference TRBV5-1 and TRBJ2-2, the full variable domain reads KAGVTQTPRYLIKTRGQQVTLSCSPISGHRSVSWYQQTPGQGLQFLFEYFSETQRNKGNFPGRFSGRQFSNSRSEMNVSTLELGDSALYLCASSFDTGELFFGEGSRLTVL.